This T cell receptor beta chain is drawn from a study of regulatory T cells in long-lasting Graves disease. Study-wide results and caveats: New patients shared fewer public clonotypes (around 980) than persistent patients did (more than 2,500). Persistent Graves' patients had lower TCR diversity than newly diagnosed ones.

This clonotype was detected many times. Its antigen is unknown. To make TCR beta libraries, researchers used iRepertoire HTBI primers and Arm-PCR of CDR3 regions. TCRdb fed the multiplex PCR reads into MiXCR, producing one record per CDR3 protein. The sample lists approximately 210,000 distinct CDR3 sequences; around 19% were seen once. The time point here: newly diagnosed GD, antithyroid drugs for less than 3 months. TCR sequences were obtained from RNA taken from PBMCs. In this cohort, patients came from an endocrinology department located in Xi'an, China. This receptor was taken from a female donor with Graves disease. Sequencing was performed on peripheral blood mononuclear cells (PBMCs), taken at new diagnosis, from a patient treated with antithyroid drugs.

CDR3 coding DNA: TGTGCCAGCAGCTTCGACCTGTTTCAAGAGACCCAGTACTTC. Its protein product is CASSFDLFQETQYF. The chain couples TRBV5-5 to TRBJ2-5; D call uncertain. Germline-derived CDR1 and CDR2 are SGHKS and YYEKEE (reference sequence). V was clipped by 2 bases and J by 2 bases, with 10 bases between them. CDR3 length: 14 residues.